The T cell receptor (beta chain) under discussion was sequenced for a study of low-dose radiotherapy and immunotherapy resistance in tumors. This clonotype was recorded many times. Stated time point: after trial treatment. Regarding treatment: LDRT plus nivolumab, ipilimumab, low-dose cyclophosphamide and aspirin (RACIN trial). TRAV and TRBV primers primed cDNA for both TCRalpha and TCRbeta. Amplification, which lasted around 22 PCR cycles, used a constant-region primer and V-primer adapter to amplify TCRs. The isolated mRNA underwent amplification through in vitro transcription. TCRdb analysed the reads with MiXCR anew, one entry per CDR3 protein. The sample lists approximately 80,000 distinct CDR3 sequences; under 20% were seen once. This CDR3 comprises 11 residues. Germline-derived CDR1 and CDR2 are DFQATT and SNEGSKA (reference sequence). Trimming shortened V by 5 bases and J by 7 bases, and 9 bases separated the two germline ends.

The source material was PBMCs, sampled after low-dose radiotherapy plus immunotherapy. This clonotype originated in a male donor with prostate cancer. The V gene is TRBV20-1, the J gene TRBJ1-5; D gene uncertain. CDR3 sequence reads: CSAPLGQPQHF. In nucleotides, the CDR3 is TGCAGTGCTCCCCTAGGCCAGCCCCAGCATTTT.